This T cell receptor beta chain was retrieved from a study of T cell changes during pregnancy in multiple sclerosis. Assay: immunoSEQ multiplex PCR; the TCRdb copy retains only in-frame clones and omits some. This table has fewer than 55,000 clones, over 90% appearing once. The source of this sequence is a female donor with multiple sclerosis, enrolled in a pregnancy study. The source was CD4+ T cells from peripheral blood mononuclear cells, collected in the third trimester of pregnancy.

The chain's CDR3 is CSAADRGSYNEQFF. The DNA of the CDR3 is TGCAGCGCCGCCGACAGGGGCAGTTACAATGAGCAGTTCTTC. The rearrangement joins TRBV29-1 to TRBJ2-1, with TRBD1 matching over 8 bases. The V gene's germline CDR1 is SQVTM and CDR2 ANQGSEA. CDR3 length equals 14 residues. With V trimmed by 7 bases and J by 4 bases, 9 bases remained unmatched.